This entry is about one TCR beta chain. Its antigen is unidentified. The record originates from a study of T cells in Graves' hyperthyroidism and ophthalmopathy. Notes on the study in general: A model using 13 V-J features told ophthalmopathy apart from stable hyperthyroidism. Blood also carried most thyroid clonotypes expanded above 0.001.

Amplification yielded TCR beta CDR3 regions, with RNA transcripts as the source. Using the HTBI primer set, a first-round RT-PCR was run on the TCR CDR3. Each CDR3 protein is one row after TCRdb ran MiXCR on the multiplex PCR reads. This sample has around 600,000 distinct CDR3 sequences, with nearly 45% found just once. The specimen was peripheral blood or thyroid tissue (not recorded which). This sequence originates from an adult man with Graves' disease, either hyperthyroidism or ophthalmopathy (not recorded which).

CDR3 DNA sequence: TGTGCCAGCAGCGCACAGGGGGCTAGTAACTATGGCTACACCTTC. Translation gives CASSAQGASNYGYTF. The chain has TRBV9 and TRBJ1-2, with 9 bases matching TRBD1. The germline V gene has CDR1 SGDLS and CDR2 YYNGEE. There are 15 residues in the CDR3. J was trimmed by 1 base and V by 3 bases; bases with no gene match: 4. Variable domain in full (rest from reference TRBV9 and TRBJ1-2): DSGVTQTPKHLITATGQRVTLRCSPRSGDLSVYWYQQSLDQGLQFLIQYYNGEERAKGNILERFSAQQFPDLHSELNLSSLELGDSALYFCASSAQGASNYGYTFGSGTRLTVV.